One sample yielded the 23 T cell receptor beta chains listed below, sequenced in a study of patients and donors after allogeneic stem cell transplantation. TCRdb called the RT-PCR reads again in MiXCR, with one record for every CDR3 protein. Found here are about 960,000 distinct CDR3 sequences, around 17% of them singletons; the top ten hold about 6%. Sequenced material: blood, either unsorted or a sorted T cell fraction (not recorded which). These receptors all come from a human donor who was either an allogeneic HSCT recipient or a stem cell or donor lymphocyte infusion donor (not recorded which). It is not recorded whose cells these are; they may come from a transplant donor.

V and J are TRBV4-2 and TRBJ1-2; the D gene is possibly TRBD1 (5 bases). Germline V lookup: CDR1 LGHNA, CDR2 YNFKEQ. The CDR3 loop spans 13 amino acids. V lost 1 base to trimming and J lost 10 bases, with 13 bases between them. The CDR3 coding sequence is TGTGCCAGCAGCCAAGGTGGGGGTGGTGACTACACCTTC. Protein: CASSQGGGGDYTF.

This clonotype was recorded at least ten times. The CDR3 is CASTPRPDTQYF. CDR3 coding DNA: TGTGCCAGCACCCCAAGACCAGATACGCAGTATTTT. The chain has TRBV12-3 or TRBV12-4 and TRBJ2-3; D ambiguous. Between the trimmed V and J ends, which lost 7 bases and 4 bases, there was a span of 9 bases. CDR3 length: 12 amino acids.

As to this clonotype: It may be a read error: a sequence one base away is much more abundant. The chain links TRBV2 to TRBJ2-3; TRBD1 aligns across 10 bases. The V gene end was trimmed by 6 bases and the J gene end by 4 bases; junction bases not matched to a gene: 1. The length of the CDR3 is 13 residues. CDR1 is SNHLY, CDR2 FYNNEI, per germline. The CDR3 DNA reads TGTGCCAGCAGGGGGACAGGGGCAGATACGCAGTATTTT. Protein sequence: CASRGTGADTQYF.

This clonotype has only a few counts. CDR3 coding DNA: TGTGCCAGCAGCTTGTCTCCAGGGGGCGAGAACACTGAAGCTTTCTTT. It translates to CASSLSPGGENTEAFF. This sequence joins TRBV7-6 and TRBJ1-1, with 8 bases fitting TRBD1. The CDR3 runs to 16 residues. V shed 3 bases and J 1 base; nucleotides not matched to a gene: 7. Per the germline V gene, CDR1 is SGHVS and CDR2 is FNYEAQ.

As regards this clonotype: Sequence at one end of the junction differs from germline and may be a read error. The rearrangement links TRBV27 to TRBJ1-5, with D unresolved. In germline, CDR1 is MNHEY, CDR2 SMNVEV (reference sequence). The CDR3 length is 13 residues. The CDR3 sequence is CPSSEVRNQPQHF. The CDR3 coding sequence is TGTCCCAGCAGTGAGGTGCGCAATCAGCCCCAGCATTTT.

This sequence joins TRBV27 and TRBJ2-1; no clear D gene. CDR1 and CDR2 (germline): MNHEY, SMNVEV (reference sequence). The CDR3 is 16 amino acids. Deletions cut 2 bases from V and 2 bases from J, with 13 bases between. The CDR3 loop is CASSLIDGQPYNEQFF. The CDR3 coding sequence is TGTGCCAGCAGTTTAATTGATGGGCAACCCTACAATGAGCAGTTCTTC.

This clonotype has a handful of counts. The chain recombines TRBV11-3 with TRBJ2-3; D tentatively reads TRBD1 or TRBD2 (5 bases each). V lost 7 bases and J 4 bases, leaving 21 bases between the germline ends. The CDR3 spans 16 residues. CDR1 is SGHNT, CDR2 YENEEA, per germline. CDR3 amino acids: CASNIQRPGRADTQYF. CDR3 DNA sequence: TGTGCCAGCAACATACAACGGCCAGGGCGGGCAGATACGCAGTATTTT.

The rearrangement joins TRBV10-3 to TRBJ2-3; 8 bases align to TRBD2. The trim removed 5 bases at V and 2 bases at J, leaving 9 bases unmatched. Germline CDR1 reads ENHRY; CDR2 reads SYGVKD. This CDR3 spans 16 amino acids. CDR3 sequence reads: CAISPRGAGVTDTQYF. In DNA form, the CDR3 reads TGTGCCATCAGTCCTCGAGGAGCGGGAGTCACAGATACGCAGTATTTT.

This rearrangement joins TRBV20-1 to TRBJ1-2, with D possibly matching TRBD1 (5 bases). The CDR3 runs to 13 residues. Germline CDR1 reads DFQATT; CDR2 reads SNEGSKA (reference sequence). Trimming shortened V by 3 bases and J by 3 bases, and 11 bases separated the two germline ends. CDR3 protein: CSARPRADYGYTF. CDR3 sequence (DNA): TGCAGTGCTAGGCCCAGGGCAGACTATGGCTACACCTTC.

V gene TRBV7-9 combines with J gene TRBJ2-3, with 7 nucleotides matching TRBD2. This CDR3 has 14 amino acids. Germline assignment: CDR1 SEHNR and CDR2 FQNEAQ (reference sequence). V dropped 5 bases and J dropped 2; count of bases not matched to a gene: 4. The CDR3 DNA reads TGTGCCAGCAGCCAGGGACTAAACACAGATACGCAGTATTTT. Encoded protein: CASSQGLNTDTQYF.

This clonotype was observed many times. This chain connects TRBV12-3 or TRBV12-4 to TRBJ1-2, with D maybe TRBD1 (5 bases). This CDR3 comprises 15 residues. V was pared by 0 bases and J by 1 base, with 9 bases between. The CDR3 DNA reads TGTGCCAGCAGTTTAGCAGGGGACGGTAACTATGGCTACACCTTC. It translates to CASSLAGDGNYGYTF.

This clonotype has a handful of counts. The chain couples TRBV7-9 to TRBJ1-3; D gene uncertain. The CDR3 is 16 residues long. The V end was cut by 2 bases, the J end by 0 bases, with 11 bases between. Germline CDR1 is SEHNR and CDR2 is FQNEAQ (reference sequence). CDR3 in amino acids: CASSLTAASSGNTIYF. The CDR3 DNA is TGTGCCAGCAGCTTAACCGCAGCCAGCTCTGGAAACACCATATATTTT.

This clonotype was recorded at least ten times. The CDR3 region is CASSLPGGGNYGYTF. CDR3 bases: TGTGCCAGCAGTTTACCGGGGGGGGGGAACTATGGCTACACCTTC. The J gene is TRBJ1-2, the V gene TRBV12-3 or TRBV12-4; perhaps TRBD1 as D (5 bases). The CDR3 is made up of 15 amino acids. V lost 2 bases, J lost 2 bases, and 12 bases lay in between.

The gene calls are TRBV20-1 and TRBJ1-1, with D unresolved. The V and J ends lost 2 bases and 4 bases respectively, with 8 bases between them. Germline assignment: CDR1 DFQATT and CDR2 SNEGSKA (reference sequence). The CDR3 runs to 12 residues. CDR3 sequence (DNA): TGCAGTGCTAGAAGTCGGGGCACTGAAGCTTTCTTT. This codes for CSARSRGTEAFF.

This clonotype was observed a few times. The rearrangement uses TRBV18 and TRBJ2-7; D possibly uses TRBD1 or TRBD2 (6 bases each). The CDR3 totals 12 residues. Looked up from germline, CDR1 is KGHSH and CDR2 is LQKENI. V was trimmed by 8 bases and J by 2 bases, leaving 10 bases between them. For the CDR3, the DNA is TGTGCCAGCAAGGGGGGCACCTACGAGCAGTACTTC. Protein: CASKGGTYEQYF.

This clonotype was counted many times. The V call is TRBV12-3 or TRBV12-4, the J call TRBJ2-5; D may match TRBD1 or TRBD2 (5 bases each). Trimming took off 8 bases at V and 5 bases at J, with 9 bases between the two ends. The CDR3 runs to 11 residues. The CDR3 nucleotides are TGTGCCAGCGGGGCGGGTGAGACCCAGTACTTC. Protein sequence: CASGAGETQYF.

This rearrangement joins TRBV12-3 or TRBV12-4 to TRBJ2-7; 8 bases match TRBD2. There are 15 residues in the CDR3. With 3 bases clipped from V and 2 bases from J, the junction kept 6 bases outside the gene matches. Here the CDR3 reads CASSFTIAGTYEQYF. CDR3 coding DNA: TGTGCCAGCAGTTTCACTATAGCGGGAACCTACGAGCAGTACTTC.

This clonotype was found a few times. The chain is built from TRBV12-3 or TRBV12-4 and TRBJ1-2; D unresolved. This CDR3 has 14 residues. The germline V and J ends were trimmed by 3 bases and 1 base, with 9 bases remaining between them. The CDR3 region has the DNA TGTGCCAGCAGTTTTAGTAAGATTAACTATGGCTACACCTTC. This codes for CASSFSKINYGYTF.

This clonotype was detected many times. One end of the junction does not line up with germline, which may come from a read error. The chain combines TRBV12-3 or TRBV12-4 with TRBJ1-1; D gene unclear. The CDR3 totals 12 residues. The CDR3 protein is CASSLVNTEAFF. CDR3 bases: TGTGCCAGCAGCTTAGTGAACACTGAAGCTTTCTTT.

This clonotype was recorded a few times. The genes are TRBV6-2 or TRBV6-3 and TRBJ2-1, with TRBD1 as a possible D gene (6 bases). Germline loops: CDR1 MNHEY, CDR2 SVGEGT. CDR3 length: 15 amino acids. V lost 6 bases, J lost 5 bases, and 17 bases lay in between. The CDR3 reads CASSPRGQIDNEQFF. The DNA of the CDR3 is TGTGCCAGCAGCCCCCGTGGACAGATCGACAATGAGCAGTTCTTC.

J is TRBJ2-3 and V is TRBV25-1; D possibly corresponds to TRBD2 (5 bases). From germline, CDR1 is MGHDK and CDR2 SYGVNS. The CDR3 spans 13 residues. Deletions cut 5 bases from V and 3 bases from J, with 9 bases between. This CDR3 reads CASSLTMTDTQYF. CDR3 sequence (DNA): TGTGCCAGCAGTTTGACTATGACAGATACGCAGTATTTT.

This clonotype has just a few counts. J is TRBJ1-1 and V is TRBV20-1, with D uncertain. The CDR3 loop spans 11 amino acids. Germline CDR1 reads DFQATT; CDR2 reads SNEGSKA (reference sequence). Trimming removed 6 bases at V and 5 bases at J, with 10 bases between. The CDR3 bases are TGCAGTGCCGTCCCGGGGACTGAAGCTTTCTTT. This gives the protein CSAVPGTEAFF.

V usage is TRBV19 and J usage is TRBJ2-7, with D possibly being TRBD1 (7 bases). The CDR3 sequence is 13 residues long. Trimming took 10 bases from V and 2 from J, leaving 15 bases between them. CDR1 is LNHDA, CDR2 SQIVND, per germline (reference sequence). CDR3 sequence (DNA): TGTGCCACAGGGGGGAGAAATACCTACGAGCAGTACTTC. This sequence encodes CATGGRNTYEQYF. Full variable domain (remainder filled in from reference TRBV19 and TRBJ2-7): DGGITQSPKYLFRKEGQNVTLSCEQNLNHDAMYWYRQDPGQGLRLIYYSQIVNDFQKGDIAEGYSVSREKKESFPLTVTSAQKNPTAFYLCATGGRNTYEQYFGPGTRLTVT.